These 30 T cell receptor beta chains were sequenced from one sample in a study of control samples from healthy donors and cancer patients. Measured with immunoSEQ multiplex PCR; TCRdb has only the in-frame clones, and not every one. The data contain around 110,000 clones, around 89% of them seen just once; the ten biggest clones take up approximately 1.1%. Sequencing was performed on PBMCs. Source of these receptors: a woman aged 45-65 years with colorectal cancer.

The gene calls are TRBV24-1 and TRBJ2-1, with D perhaps TRBD1 (5 bases). The ends were cut back, 9 bases at V and 5 bases at J, with 28 bases in the middle. Germline CDR1 reads KGHDR; CDR2 reads SFDVKD. CDR3 length equals 18 residues. CDR3 in amino acids: CATLRAARTEGVDNEQFF. CDR3 in DNA: TGTGCCACCCTACGGGCCGCACGCACGGAAGGGGTGGACAATGAGCAGTTCTTC.

The V gene is TRBV15, the J gene TRBJ1-2; D is uncertain. The CDR3 covers 14 residues. The germline CDR1 and CDR2 sequences are LNHNV and YYDKDF (reference sequence). V dropped 1 base and J dropped 0 bases, with 6 bases sitting between them. CDR3 in amino acids: CATSRANANYGYTF. CDR3 sequence (DNA): TGTGCCACCAGCAGAGCAAATGCTAACTATGGCTACACCTTC.

The CDR3 is CASSAEPLRTDTQYF. In nucleotides, the CDR3 is TGTGCCAGCAGTGCGGAGCCCTTACGCACAGATACGCAGTATTTT. The chain employs TRBV9 and TRBJ2-3; no firm D call. The CDR3 is 15 amino acids. The germline gives CDR1 SGDLS, CDR2 YYNGEE. The germline V and J ends were trimmed by 5 bases and 1 base, with 14 bases remaining between them.

The chain has TRBV19 and TRBJ2-5, with 11 positions matching TRBD1. V gave up 4 bases and J gave up 5 bases; unmatched junction bases: 9. CDR1 is LNHDA and CDR2 is SQIVND in the germline V gene (reference sequence). The CDR3 runs 16 residues. The CDR3 nucleotides are TGTGCCAGTAGTACCCTCGGGACAGGGGGTGGGGAGACCCAGTACTTC. Translation gives CASSTLGTGGGETQYF. Full variable domain (rest looked up from reference TRBV19 and TRBJ2-5): DGGITQSPKYLFRKEGQNVTLSCEQNLNHDAMYWYRQDPGQGLRLIYYSQIVNDFQKGDIAEGYSVSREKKESFPLTVTSAQKNPTAFYLCASSTLGTGGGETQYFGPGTRLLVL.

The chain carries TRBV15 and TRBJ1-6; TRBD1 is a possible D gene (5 bases). CDR3 length equals 15 residues. CDR1 and CDR2 (germline): LNHNV, YYDKDF (reference sequence). Trimming pared 0 bases from V and 9 bases from J, leaving 12 bases between. CDR3: CATSRDRDESSPLHF. CDR3 nucleotides: TGTGCCACCAGCAGAGACCGGGACGAAAGTTCACCCCTCCACTTT.

CDR3 residues: CASSMGPGDYEQYF. CDR3 DNA sequence: TGTGCCAGCAGTATGGGACCAGGGGACTACGAGCAGTACTTC. This chain uses TRBV6-5 with TRBJ2-7, with D perhaps matching TRBD1 (6 bases). Germline V gives CDR1 MNHEY, CDR2 SVGAGI. The CDR3 is 14 residues long. Trimming took 5 bases from V and 3 from J, leaving 14 bases between them.

CDR3 sequence: CASGGFSNEKLFF. DNA of the CDR3: TGTGCCAGTGGTGGGTTTAGTAATGAAAAACTGTTTTTT. The V gene is TRBV6-5, the J gene TRBJ1-4, with D unresolved. Germline loops: CDR1 MNHEY, CDR2 SVGAGI. The CDR3 consists of 13 residues. Trimming removed 9 bases from V and 4 bases from J, with 12 bases in between.

The chain carries TRBV7-3 and TRBJ1-2, with 7 bases lining up with TRBD1. V lost 6 bases to trimming and J lost 3 bases; unmatched junction nucleotides: 4. The germline CDR1 and CDR2 sequences are SGHTA and FQGTGA. This CDR3 spans 13 amino acids. CDR3 region: CASSPTGDYGYTF. As DNA, the CDR3 is TGTGCCAGCAGTCCCACAGGGGACTATGGCTACACCTTC.

The chain has TRBV14 and TRBJ2-2; D might be TRBD1 (5 bases). Germline CDR1 reads SGHDN; CDR2 reads FVKESK. V was clipped by 3 bases and J by 0 bases, with 11 bases between them. The CDR3 is 16 residues long. CDR3 bases: TGTGCCAGCAGCCAGTACCCGACAGCGAACACCGGGGAGCTGTTTTTT. Protein sequence: CASSQYPTANTGELFF.

This chain joins TRBV28 and TRBJ2-1, with D possibly called TRBD1 or TRBD2 (7 bases each). Germline assignment: CDR1 MDHEN and CDR2 SYDVKM. Trimming took off 7 bases at V and 5 bases at J, with 21 bases between the two ends. The CDR3 has 16 residues. The CDR3 DNA reads TGTGCCAGCACCCTGAGGGGGGGACAGACGAACAATGAGCAGTTCTTC. Protein product: CASTLRGGQTNNEQFF. The variable domain in full, with the rest retrieved from reference TRBV28 and TRBJ2-1, is DVKVTQSSRYLVKRTGEKVFLECVQDMDHENMFWYRQDPGLGLRLIYFSYDVKMKEKGDIPEGYSVSREKKERFSLILESASTNQTSMYLCASTLRGGQTNNEQFFGPGTRLTVL.

CDR3 amino acids: CASIRQGSRRKLFF. CDR3 nucleotide sequence: TGTGCCAGCATACGACAGGGGTCGAGGAGAAAACTGTTTTTT. This sequence joins TRBV7-9 and TRBJ1-4, with 8 nucleotides matching TRBD1. The CDR3 is made up of 14 amino acids. V lost 7 bases, J lost 10 bases, and 11 bases stayed unmatched. Per the germline V gene, CDR1 is SEHNR and CDR2 is FQNEAQ (reference sequence).

This sequence joins TRBV6-6 and TRBJ1-2; 10 nucleotides align to TRBD1. After removal of 7 bases from V and 8 bases from J, the junction contained 4 bases not matched to a gene. Germline V lookup: CDR1 MNHNY, CDR2 SVGAGI (reference sequence). The CDR3 sequence is 12 residues long. Here the CDR3 reads CASTGTGDGYTF. CDR3 coding DNA: TGTGCCAGCACAGGGACAGGGGACGGCTACACCTTC.

The chain is built from TRBV19 and TRBJ1-2; D is perhaps TRBD1 (5 bases). CDR3 length: 13 amino acids. Germline V gives CDR1 LNHDA, CDR2 SQIVND (reference sequence). Between the trimmed V and J ends, which lost 8 bases and 2 bases, there was a span of 12 bases. The CDR3 reads CASSPQENYGYTF. The DNA of the CDR3 is TGTGCCAGTTCCCCACAGGAAAACTATGGCTACACCTTC.

The chain uses TRBV20-1 and TRBJ2-7, with D perhaps TRBD1 (6 bases). Trimming pared 4 bases from V and 5 bases from J, leaving 9 bases between. This CDR3 comprises 11 residues. From germline, CDR1 is DFQATT and CDR2 SNEGSKA (reference sequence). In DNA, the CDR3 is TGCAGTGCTAAGACAGGCCACGAGCAGTACTTC. Translation: CSAKTGHEQYF.

This chain's CDR3 is CASSDPGGLETQYF. In nucleotides, the CDR3 is TGTGCCAGCAGTGATCCGGGGGGGCTAGAGACCCAGTACTTC. The rearrangement uses TRBV6-1 and TRBJ2-5; 8 bases align to TRBD2. CDR1 is MNHNS, CDR2 SASEGT, per germline. The CDR3 runs 14 residues. V gave up 3 bases and J gave up 4 bases; unmatched junction bases: 4.

This chain joins TRBV5-4 and TRBJ2-7; D is undetermined. The V and J ends lost 3 bases and 4 bases respectively, with 5 bases between them. CDR1 SGHNT and CDR2 YYREEE come from the germline V gene (reference sequence). This CDR3 has 11 amino acids. DNA for the CDR3: TGTGCCAGCAGCTCCCCTTACGAGCAGTACTTC. It is translated as CASSSPYEQYF.

Concerning this clone: At one boundary the junction diverges from the germline segment, which might be a read error. CDR3 coding DNA: TGTGCCAGCAGCCAAGCGTTGCTAGCGGGAGTGAACGAGCAGCACTTC. Amino acids: CASSQALLAGVNEQHF. The chain uses TRBV4-2 and TRBJ2-7, with 10 bases fitting TRBD2. CDR3 length: 16 residues. The germline gives CDR1 LGHNA, CDR2 YNFKEQ.

V usage is TRBV19 and J usage is TRBJ2-3, with 9 bases aligning to TRBD1. The CDR3 extends over 15 amino acids. With 10 bases clipped from V and 3 bases from J, the junction kept 11 bases outside the gene matches. The germline V gene encodes CDR1 LNHDA and CDR2 SQIVND (reference sequence). The CDR3 sequence is CATKGGGTGTDTQYF. Written as DNA, the CDR3 is TGTGCCACGAAGGGGGGAGGGACAGGGACAGATACGCAGTATTTT.

The chain uses TRBV5-6 and TRBJ2-7; the match to TRBD1 covers 7 bases. The length of the CDR3 is 15 residues. After removal of 4 bases from V and 0 bases from J, the junction contained 7 bases not matched to a gene. The germline gives CDR1 SGHDT, CDR2 YYEEEE. CDR3 nucleotides: TGTGCCAGCAGCGTTGGACAGGACCCCTCCTACGAGCAGTACTTC. Protein sequence: CASSVGQDPSYEQYF.

The V call is TRBV27, the J call TRBJ2-3; 9 bases map to TRBD2. This CDR3 is 13 amino acids long. Germline CDR1 is MNHEY and CDR2 is SMNVEV (reference sequence). V was pared by 3 bases and J by 6 bases, with 1 base of the junction left unmatched. In DNA form, the CDR3 reads TGTGCCAGCAGTTTTCTAGCGGGGGATACGCAGTATTTT. It yields the protein CASSFLAGDTQYF.

The gene calls are TRBV28 and TRBJ1-5, with TRBD1 matching 9 bases. The CDR3 covers 16 residues. J was trimmed by 4 bases and V by 5 bases; bases with no gene match: 9. Germline CDR1 reads MDHEN; CDR2 reads SYDVKM. CDR3 DNA sequence: TGTGCCAGCAGTCCCCAAGCCGGGACAGGGAATCAGCCCCAGCATTTT. This gives the protein CASSPQAGTGNQPQHF.

The gene calls are TRBV30 and TRBJ1-2; D gene uncertain. V lost 0 bases and J lost 8, with 22 bases in between. Per germline, CDR1 GTSNPN and CDR2 SVGIG (reference sequence). This CDR3 is built from 16 residues. In nucleotides, the CDR3 is TGTGCCTGGAGTGTACTCGACGGGCGACGCGGATGGGGCTACACCTTC. It codes for CAWSVLDGRRGWGYTF.

The gene calls are TRBV11-2 and TRBJ1-1, with D uncertain. Germline CDR1 reads SGHAT; CDR2 reads FQNNGV. V was cut by 3 bases and J by 1 base, with 3 bases left in between. CDR3 length: 12 residues. The CDR3 spells CASSFENTEAFF. DNA for the CDR3: TGTGCCAGCAGCTTCGAGAACACTGAAGCTTTCTTT.

The count of this clone is one. The CDR3 here is CAWSEGAGNTIYF. The CDR3 coding sequence is TGTGCCTGGAGTGAGGGGGCTGGAAACACCATATATTTT. The V and J genes are TRBV30 and TRBJ1-3; tentatively, D is TRBD1 (6 bases). The germline V and J ends were trimmed by 1 base and 2 bases, with 6 bases remaining between them. The CDR3 has 13 amino acids. Germline CDR1 GTSNPN, CDR2 SVGIG (reference sequence).

This clone was counted a single time. This chain links TRBV2 with TRBJ1-1; D unclear. Trimming pared 6 bases from V and 0 bases from J, leaving 8 bases between. The CDR3 length is 13 residues. The V gene's germline CDR1 is SNHLY and CDR2 FYNNEI. The CDR3 loop reads CASRSVLNTEAFF. DNA of the CDR3: TGTGCCAGCAGGTCCGTGTTGAACACTGAAGCTTTCTTT.

The chain has TRBV19 and TRBJ1-1; D gene ambiguous. Per germline, CDR1 LNHDA and CDR2 SQIVND (reference sequence). V gave up 5 bases and J gave up 0 bases, with 16 bases separating them. CDR3 size: 16 residues. CDR3 nucleotides: TGTGCCAGTAGTCCCTCTAGTGCGAAGTTGAACACTGAAGCTTTCTTT. This translates into CASSPSSAKLNTEAFF. The full variable domain, rest sourced from reference TRBV19 and TRBJ1-1, is DGGITQSPKYLFRKEGQNVTLSCEQNLNHDAMYWYRQDPGQGLRLIYYSQIVNDFQKGDIAEGYSVSREKKESFPLTVTSAQKNPTAFYLCASSPSSAKLNTEAFFGQGTRLTVV.

The J gene is TRBJ2-6, the V gene TRBV10-3, with D tentatively TRBD2 (5 bases). Looked up from germline, CDR1 is ENHRY and CDR2 is SYGVKD. The CDR3 extends over 17 amino acids. V was clipped by 10 bases and J by 0 bases, with 19 bases between them. In DNA form, the CDR3 reads TGTGCCAGCGCCTCCCGGGAAATTGGCTCTGGGGCCAACGTCCTGACTTTC. Translating gives CASASREIGSGANVLTF.

J is TRBJ1-5 and V is TRBV2; tentative D call: TRBD1 (5 bases). CDR3 size: 15 residues. CDR1 and CDR2 (germline): SNHLY, FYNNEI. V shed 6 bases and J shed 7 bases, with 19 bases lying between them. The CDR3 here is CASSVTVGGSQPQHF. DNA of the CDR3: TGTGCCAGCAGCGTGACAGTCGGAGGGAGCCAGCCCCAGCATTTT.

The chain combines TRBV3-1 (or the pseudogene TRBV3-2) with TRBJ1-1; 8 bases match TRBD1. Trimming at V came to 0 bases and at J to 3 bases, leaving 3 bases not matched to a gene. This CDR3 region has 15 residues. Germline V lookup: CDR1 LGHDT, CDR2 YNNKEL (reference sequence). The CDR3 nucleotides are TGTGCCAGCAGCCAAGATTCAGGGGGCTACACTGAAGCTTTCTTT. Amino acid sequence: CASSQDSGGYTEAFF.

The rearrangement joins TRBV3-1 (or the pseudogene TRBV3-2) to TRBJ2-1; TRBD2 matches 12 bases. The CDR3 is made up of 17 amino acids. Germline V gene data show CDR1 as LGHDT and CDR2 as YNNKEL (reference sequence). With V trimmed by 4 bases and J by 4 bases, 8 bases remained unmatched. The CDR3 coding sequence is TGTGCCAGCAGCCCCCGACTAGCGGGGGCCAGATACAATGAGCAGTTCTTC. As protein: CASSPRLAGARYNEQFF.